This T cell receptor (beta chain) emerged from a study of blood T cell repertoires in COVID-19. Study context: PBMCs, B-cell-depleted T cells, or T cells provided the cDNA or gDNA that made up the material.

The data were produced by immunoSEQ multiplex PCR, yet TCRdb's version contains in-frame clones alone and is incomplete. This sample has hundreds of thousands of clones, with more than 65% found just once. The CDR3 is made up of 17 amino acids. Germline V CDR1 and CDR2: MDHEN, SYDVKM. V dropped 4 bases and J dropped 0; count of bases not matched to a gene: 9. The clonotype comes from a woman in her thirties or forties with active or convalescent COVID-19. The sample taken for sequencing was peripheral blood. V usage is TRBV28 and J usage is TRBJ1-5; TRBD1 agrees at 7 bases. The CDR3 region has the DNA TGTGCCAGCAGTTCCGTACTCAGGGGGAATAGCAATCAGCCCCAGCATTTT. This codes for CASSSVLRGNSNQPQHF.